This T cell receptor beta chain appears in the sequencing data of a study of T cell changes during pregnancy in multiple sclerosis. TCRdb keeps only in-frame clones here, not all; method: immunoSEQ multiplex PCR. The sample contains about 40,000 clones, 91% of which appear only once. This CDR3 comprises 13 residues. The J segment lost 3 bases and the V segment lost 5 bases, leaving 4 bases of the junction unmatched. Germline-derived CDR1 and CDR2 are SEHNR and FQNEAQ (reference sequence). The receptor's source is a female donor with multiple sclerosis, enrolled in a pregnancy study. This chain joins TRBV7-9 and TRBJ2-7, with TRBD1 matching over 7 bases. This specimen was CD8+ T cells from peripheral blood mononuclear cells, taken before pregnancy. CDR3 region: CASSRDSIYEQYF. The CDR3 DNA follows: TGTGCCAGCAGCCGGGACAGTATCTACGAGCAGTACTTC.